The 22 T cell receptor beta chains listed next were all sequenced from one sample in a study of blood T cell repertoires in COVID-19. Produced via immunoSEQ multiplex PCR; TCRdb's table is partial and in-frame only. The table includes roughly 55,000 clones, roughly 87% detected once. The specimen sequenced was peripheral blood. These receptors were obtained from a woman aged 60 to 75 with acute or convalescent COVID-19.

The rearrangement links TRBV7-8 to TRBJ2-1, with D maybe TRBD1 (6 bases). Germline-derived CDR1 and CDR2 are SGHVS and FQNEAQ. V lost 5 bases and J 4 bases, leaving 15 bases between the germline ends. The CDR3 sequence is 15 residues long. CDR3 nucleotides: TGTGCCAGCAGCGCATCCGGGACAACGTACAATGAGCAGTTCTTC. Translated: CASSASGTTYNEQFF.

This chain connects TRBV28 to TRBJ1-5; D might be TRBD1 (6 bases). Trimming removed 7 bases from V and 4 bases from J, with 17 bases in between. This CDR3 comprises 15 residues. Germline V lookup: CDR1 MDHEN, CDR2 SYDVKM. The CDR3 here is CASNSHGGQNQPQHF. As DNA, the CDR3 is TGTGCCAGCAATTCACACGGGGGGCAGAATCAGCCCCAGCATTTT.

J is TRBJ2-7 and V is TRBV5-6; TRBD1 matches at 11 bases. CDR1 is SGHDT, CDR2 YYEEEE, per germline. CDR3 length: 14 amino acids. Unmatched junction bases numbered 8, after V lost 4 bases and J lost 8 bases. CDR3 in DNA: TGTGCCAGCAGCCGCGGGACAGGGGGTTCTAAGCAGTACTTC. It is translated as CASSRGTGGSKQYF.

This clone was detected a few times. CDR3 coding DNA: TGCAGCGTTGCCCCGGGACAGGGTCTCACTGAAGCTTTCTTT. Its protein is CSVAPGQGLTEAFF. The chain links TRBV29-1 to TRBJ1-1, with 9 nucleotides matching TRBD1. Germline V gene lookup returns CDR1 SQVTM and CDR2 ANQGSEA. The CDR3 length is 14 residues. The junction had 7 bases not matched to a gene; V was cut back by 4 bases and J by 4 bases.

Comments on this clone: At one end, the junction sequence differs from germline, possibly due to a read error. The chain joins TRBV6-5 to TRBJ1-1; tentative D call: TRBD1 (5 bases). This CDR3 has 14 residues. CDR1 and CDR2 (germline): MNHEY, SVGAGI. CDR3 amino acids: CAGSRVESYTEAFF. The CDR3 nucleotides are TGTGCCGGCAGCAGGGTTGAGAGCTACACTGAAGCTTTCTTT.

The rearrangement joins TRBV28 to TRBJ1-2; 8 positions match TRBD1. V was pared by 3 bases and J by 7 bases, with 13 bases of the junction left unmatched. The CDR3 extends over 16 amino acids. The germline CDR1 and CDR2 sequences are MDHEN and SYDVKM. CDR3 region: CASSFTPTTGVGGYTF. CDR3 in DNA: TGTGCCAGCAGTTTTACCCCTACGACAGGGGTGGGTGGCTACACCTTC.

This chain connects TRBV5-1 to TRBJ1-2, with TRBD1 as a possible D gene (5 bases). The V end lost 4 bases, the J end lost 4 bases, and 11 bases lay between the germline ends. The CDR3 is 13 residues long. CDR1 is SGHRS and CDR2 is YFSETQ in the germline V gene. CDR3 in amino acids: CASSPEGPYGYTF. The CDR3 DNA sequence: TGCGCCAGCAGCCCGGAGGGGCCCTATGGCTACACCTTC. The whole variable domain, remainder taken from reference TRBV5-1 and TRBJ1-2, is KAGVTQTPRYLIKTRGQQVTLSCSPISGHRSVSWYQQTPGQGLQFLFEYFSETQRNKGNFPGRFSGRQFSNSRSEMNVSTLELGDSALYLCASSPEGPYGYTFGSGTRLTVV.

The table lists this clone with a few counts. This rearrangement joins TRBV3-1 (or the pseudogene TRBV3-2) to TRBJ2-7; TRBD1 matches 10 bases. Germline trimming cut 4 bases from V and 5 bases from J; bases unmatched to any gene: 5. Per the germline V gene, CDR1 is LGHDT and CDR2 is YNNKEL (reference sequence). The CDR3 has 14 amino acids. This CDR3 reads CASSLGTGANEQYF. Here the CDR3 DNA reads TGTGCCAGCAGCCTCGGGACAGGGGCCAACGAGCAGTACTTC.

The chain is built from TRBV6-5 and TRBJ2-1; unclear D gene. V lost 5 bases and J lost 0, with 11 bases in between. Looked up from germline, CDR1 is MNHEY and CDR2 is SVGAGI. The CDR3 is 15 amino acids. The chain's CDR3 is CASSQTWSSYNEQFF. The DNA of the CDR3 is TGTGCCAGCAGTCAGACGTGGAGCTCCTACAATGAGCAGTTCTTC.

V gene TRBV21-1 combines with J gene TRBJ2-3; the table's D gene call, TRBD2, was not cross checked with the DNA. TRBV21-1 is recorded as a pseudogene. The CDR3 is 15 amino acids. The CDR3 reads CASSPLEGETDTQYF. CDR3 in DNA: TGTGCCAGCAGCCCCCTGGAGGGAGAGACAGATACGCAGTATTTT.

V is TRBV27 and J is TRBJ1-1, with a weak D call TRBD1 (6 bases). The V and J ends lost 6 bases and 0 bases respectively, with 14 bases between them. Germline-derived CDR1 and CDR2 are MNHEY and SMNVEV (reference sequence). The CDR3 spans 15 residues. The CDR3 DNA reads as TGTGCCAGCAGGAGAAGACAGGCATTGAACACTGAAGCTTTCTTT. As protein: CASRRRQALNTEAFF.

This clone was found once. The chain joins TRBV9 to TRBJ1-4; D uncertain. CDR1 is SGDLS and CDR2 is YYNGEE in the germline V gene. V gave up 1 base and J gave up 2 bases, with 9 bases separating them. CDR3 size: 15 residues. CDR3 sequence reads: CASSVNERTNEKLFF. The DNA of the CDR3 is TGTGCCAGCAGCGTAAACGAACGGACTAATGAAAAACTGTTTTTT.

The chain recombines TRBV18 with TRBJ1-3; D is uncertain. With 6 bases removed from V and 0 bases from J, the gap between germline ends came to 15 bases. The CDR3 has 16 residues. Germline values: CDR1 KGHSH, CDR2 LQKENI. CDR3 loop: CASSNKEGYSGNTIYF. The CDR3 DNA reads TGTGCCAGCTCCAACAAGGAGGGTTACTCTGGAAACACCATATATTTT. Variable domain in full (rest from reference TRBV18 and TRBJ1-3): NAGVMQNPRHLVRRRGQEARLRCSPMKGHSHVYWYRQLPEEGLKFMVYLQKENIIDESGMPKERFSAEFPKEGPSILRIQQVVRGDSAAYFCASSNKEGYSGNTIYFGEGSWLTVV.

V gene TRBV5-6 combines with J gene TRBJ1-1; possible D gene TRBD1, 6 bases. CDR3 length equals 13 residues. In germline, CDR1 is SGHDT, CDR2 YYEEEE. The V end lost 4 bases, the J end lost 4 bases, and 11 bases lay between the germline ends. CDR3 nucleotides: TGTGCCAGCAGCGTAGTCAGGGGCACTGAAGCTTTCTTT. Translated: CASSVVRGTEAFF.

The CDR3 region is CASSPGGVMNTEAFF. In nucleotides, the CDR3 is TGTGCCAGCAGTCCCGGGGGGGTCATGAACACTGAAGCTTTCTTT. This chain connects TRBV28 to TRBJ1-1; a possible D gene is TRBD1 (5 bases). Germline V CDR1 and CDR2: MDHEN, SYDVKM. Trimming took off 5 bases at V and 0 bases at J, with 13 bases between the two ends. This CDR3 is 15 amino acids long.

The CDR3 nucleotides read TGTGCCAGCAGCAGAGACACCTCCTACGAGCAGTACTTC. This encodes CASSRDTSYEQYF. J is TRBJ2-7 and V is TRBV11-1; D is uncertain. Germline V gene data show CDR1 as SGHAT and CDR2 as FQDESV (reference sequence). The CDR3 consists of 13 residues. The V and J ends lost 5 bases and 0 bases respectively, with 8 bases between them. The variable domain in full, completed from reference TRBV11-1 and TRBJ2-7, reads EAEVAQSPRYKITEKSQAVAFWCDPISGHATLYWYRQILGQGPELLVQFQDESVVDDSQLPKDRFSAERLKGVDSTLKIQPAELGDSAMYLCASSRDTSYEQYFGPGTRLTVT.

The chain links TRBV5-1 to TRBJ1-1; no clear D gene. The V gene's germline CDR1 is SGHRS and CDR2 YFSETQ. Trimming left V 4 bases short and J 4 bases short, with 11 bases between. The CDR3 is 13 amino acids. CDR3 amino acids: CASSRRRGTEAFF. CDR3 bases: TGCGCCAGCAGCAGACGACGGGGCACTGAAGCTTTCTTT.

The CDR3 nucleotides read TGTGCCAGCAGTACCCAGGGGGTAGGTCGGCAGCCCCAGCATTTT. Amino acid sequence: CASSTQGVGRQPQHF. The chain couples TRBV2 to TRBJ1-5; 7 positions agree with TRBD1. There are 15 residues in the CDR3. Germline V gene data show CDR1 as SNHLY and CDR2 as FYNNEI. V dropped 5 bases and J dropped 7; count of bases not matched to a gene: 11.

The chain uses TRBV6-5 and TRBJ1-2, with 10 bases lining up with TRBD1. V shed 2 bases, J shed 10 bases, and the junction held 10 bases outside the gene matches. The CDR3 spans 15 residues. Germline V lookup: CDR1 MNHEY, CDR2 SVGAGI. CDR3: CASSYTTGGASDYTF. The CDR3 DNA reads as TGTGCCAGCAGTTACACGACAGGGGGCGCGTCGGACTACACCTTC.

V gene TRBV6-2 or TRBV6-3 combines with J gene TRBJ1-5; D is undetermined. Germline V gives CDR1 MNHEY, CDR2 SVGEGT. The V and J ends lost 0 bases and 6 bases respectively, with 9 bases between them. This CDR3 comprises 14 residues. This chain's CDR3 is CASSYSAVFQPQHF. The DNA for the CDR3 is TGTGCCAGCAGTTACTCGGCTGTATTTCAGCCCCAGCATTTT.

V gene TRBV4-1 combines with J gene TRBJ2-1; TRBD2 matches 11 bases. In germline, CDR1 is MGHRA, CDR2 YSYEKL. CDR3 length: 16 residues. V lost 1 base to trimming and J lost 4 bases; unmatched junction nucleotides: 3. This CDR3 is CASSQVRLAGYNEQFF. For the CDR3, the DNA is TGCGCCAGCAGCCAAGTTAGACTAGCGGGGTACAATGAGCAGTTCTTC.

The rearrangement uses TRBV6-5 and TRBJ1-4, with 7 bases identical to TRBD1. The CDR3 is 14 amino acids. J gave up 2 bases and V 6 bases, and 3 bases lay outside the gene matches. Germline CDR1 is MNHEY and CDR2 is SVGAGI. The CDR3 reads CASSETGTNEKLFF. CDR3 DNA: TGTGCCAGCAGCGAGACAGGGACTAATGAAAAACTGTTTTTT.